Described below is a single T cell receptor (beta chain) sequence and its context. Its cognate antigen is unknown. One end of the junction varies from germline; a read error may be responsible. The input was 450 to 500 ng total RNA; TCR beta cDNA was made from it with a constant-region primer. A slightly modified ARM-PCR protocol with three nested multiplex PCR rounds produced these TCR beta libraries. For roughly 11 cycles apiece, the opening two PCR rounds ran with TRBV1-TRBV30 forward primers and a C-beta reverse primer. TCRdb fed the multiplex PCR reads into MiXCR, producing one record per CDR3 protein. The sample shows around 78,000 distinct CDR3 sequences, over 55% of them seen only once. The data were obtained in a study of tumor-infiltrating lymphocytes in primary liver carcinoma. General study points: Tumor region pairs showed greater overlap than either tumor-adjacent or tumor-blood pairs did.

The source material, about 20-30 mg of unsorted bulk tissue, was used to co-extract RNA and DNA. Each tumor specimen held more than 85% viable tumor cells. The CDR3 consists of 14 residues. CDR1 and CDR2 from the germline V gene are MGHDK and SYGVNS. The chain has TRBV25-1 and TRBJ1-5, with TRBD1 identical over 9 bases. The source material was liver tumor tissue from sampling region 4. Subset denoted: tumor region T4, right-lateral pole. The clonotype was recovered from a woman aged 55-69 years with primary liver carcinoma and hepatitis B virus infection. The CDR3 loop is CPSWDRVSNQPQHF. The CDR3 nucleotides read TGTCCCAGCTGGGACAGGGTTTCCAATCAGCCCCAGCATTTT.